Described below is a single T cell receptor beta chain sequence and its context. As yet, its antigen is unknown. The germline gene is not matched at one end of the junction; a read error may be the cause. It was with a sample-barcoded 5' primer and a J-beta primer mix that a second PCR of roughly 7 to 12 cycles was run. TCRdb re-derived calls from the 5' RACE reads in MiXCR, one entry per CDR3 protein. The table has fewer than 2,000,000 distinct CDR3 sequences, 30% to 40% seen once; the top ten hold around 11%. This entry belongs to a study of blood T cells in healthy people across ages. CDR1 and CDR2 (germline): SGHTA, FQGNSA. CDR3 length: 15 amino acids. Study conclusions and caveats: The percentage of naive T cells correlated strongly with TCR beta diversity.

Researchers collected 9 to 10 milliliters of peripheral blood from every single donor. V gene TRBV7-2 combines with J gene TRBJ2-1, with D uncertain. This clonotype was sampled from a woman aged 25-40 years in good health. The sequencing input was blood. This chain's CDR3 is CASSLDGLSYDEQFF. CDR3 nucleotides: TGTGCCAGCAGCTTAGACGGTCTTTCCTACGATGAGCAGTTCTTC.